This T cell receptor (beta chain) was documented in a study of identifying expanded T cells in peripheral blood (dated by TCRdb to about 2019). With regard to the full study: Technical replicates were generated by sequencing separate aliquots of the same genomic DNA pool, and four replicates were compared pairwise.

Including cysteine and phenylalanine, the CDR3 has 14 amino acids. Only the CDR3 DNA is retained, 42 bases long and in frame from the first base. The germline V gene specifies MDHEN as CDR1 and SYDVKM as CDR2. Relative to germline, V is missing 7 bases and J is missing 3 bases, with 6 bases of the junction outside any gene match. No immune events, such as infections, were documented for the healthy donors during the collection period. To calibrate time-dependent variance in a beta-binomial model of T-cell clone differential abundance, blood repertoires from healthy donors were used as a training cohort. The training cohort was composed of roughly ten healthy donors, 3 female and 7 male. An age range of roughly 25 to 65 years, with an average of approximately 43 years, was recorded for the donors. Whole blood was collected from each healthy donor at three time points spaced approximately 2 weeks apart and obtained from a commercial supplier. For immunosequencing, genomic DNA was extracted from unsorted whole blood.

TCRbeta CDR3 regions were profiled with the immunoSEQ Assay using bias-controlled multiplex PCR amplification of genomic DNA. In the authors' own workflow: The absolute abundance of each unique TCRbeta CDR3 region was quantified after sequences were collapsed and filtered. Differential abundance was assessed using a binomial (Fisher-equivalent) model and a beta-binomial model in which time-dependent variance fitted from healthy donors was added. Clones with fewer than 5 combined templates were removed, and differential abundance was called for clones with a Benjamini-Hochberg FDR below 0.01. Using the form v = (b*log(k)+a)^2, the beta-binomial variance was modeled as a function of the total template count across the two samples. Sourced from immuneACCESS, this table was stored by TCRdb with only in-frame sequences that have V and J called. A share of the clones is absent; for the studies checked, an unresolved V gene accounts for under half, and the remainder has no known explanation. The DNA was the basis for D and trimming; V, J and clone size are from that table. The sample contains about 83,000 clones, around 91% of them found a single time. The top ten constitute roughly 2.8% of the sample.

Details on this clone: The antigen this receptor binds is unknown. Base qualities are not at hand, and no much larger clone is one base apart.

Points the paper makes about the study in general: For all healthy donors, the variance in clone template counts between roughly 2-week samples rose significantly as total template count increased. Approximately 1.2 differentially abundant clones were flagged by the binomial model between technical replicates, whereas about 15 and 18 were flagged over approximately two weeks and four weeks, respectively. The authors expected biological variance in healthy repertoires might increase further over much longer intervals such as months to years. The beta-binomial model significantly reduced the number of clones called differentially abundant and the false-positive rate across all healthy-donor time intervals.

The specimen was blood. The chain is made from TRBV28 and TRBJ2-3; TRBD1 agrees with 8 junctional bases. The receptor's source is a person aged 18-69 years in good health. The CDR3: CASTPTGETDTQYF. The nucleotide sequence reads TGTGCCAGCACCCCGACAGGGGAGACAGATACGCAGTATTTT.